The 23 T cell receptor beta chains in this list originate from one sample, sequenced in a study of CD8 T cells in ankylosing spondylitis. The study's findings and limits: Blood from ankylosing spondylitis patients appeared to carry a characteristic roughly 8-variant TCR beta motif.

Each CDR3 protein gets one entry after TCRdb re-called the 5' RACE reads with MiXCR. The sample has some 840,000 distinct CDR3 sequences, 12% seen once. Their cognate antigens are unknown. The sample consisted of blood, either unsorted or a sorted T cell fraction (not recorded which). These receptors all stem from a male donor with ankylosing spondylitis.

This chain joins TRBV6-1 and TRBJ1-4, with D uncertain. In germline, CDR1 is MNHNS, CDR2 SASEGT. The CDR3 totals 14 residues. Trimming cost V 2 bases and J 8 bases, with 12 bases left between them. The CDR3 reads CASSEFDREEKLFF. Here the CDR3 DNA reads TGTGCCAGCAGTGAATTCGATCGGGAAGAAAAACTGTTTTTT.

This chain connects TRBV7-2 to TRBJ2-3; TRBD2 matches 7 bases. The CDR3 is 18 residues long. Germline CDR1 and CDR2: SGHTA and FQGNSA. Trimming removed 0 bases from V and 1 base from J; junction bases left unmatched: 10. The CDR3: CASSLAPPWGGGTDTQYF. In DNA form, the CDR3 reads TGTGCCAGCAGCTTAGCTCCTCCGTGGGGGGGAGGCACAGATACGCAGTATTTT.

This clonotype occurred many times. The CDR3 region is CASSLGRLTDTQYF. CDR3 in DNA: TGTGCCAGCAGCTTAGGACGTTTGACAGATACGCAGTATTTT. The chain employs TRBV7-8 and TRBJ2-3; D remains unclear. V lost 1 base and J lost 3, with 8 bases in between. The CDR3 covers 14 residues. Germline CDR1 is SGHVS and CDR2 is FQNEAQ.

This chain uses TRBV12-1 with TRBJ1-4; the D segment call TRBD1 is taken from the table without a DNA check. TRBV12-1 is recorded as a pseudogene. The CDR3 loop spans 15 amino acids. CDR3 sequence reads: CASSTGWDRNEKLFF. For the CDR3, the DNA is TGTGCCAGCTCCACAGGATGGGACAGGAATGAAAAACTGTTTTTT.

This clonotype was counted many times. The J gene is TRBJ2-7, the V gene TRBV20-1; D assignment may be TRBD1 or TRBD2 (5 bases each). The CDR3 has 13 amino acids. Germline V gene sequence: CDR1 DFQATT, CDR2 SNEGSKA (reference sequence). V lost 7 bases, J lost 4 bases, and 17 bases lay in between. This CDR3 reads CSGLPGPRYEQYF. CDR3 DNA: TGCAGTGGTCTTCCGGGACCTCGATACGAGCAGTACTTC.

The rearrangement links TRBV6-1 to TRBJ2-7; TRBD1 is a possible D gene (5 bases). The V end was cut by 6 bases, the J end by 0 bases, with 12 bases between. The CDR3 has 14 amino acids. The germline V gene has CDR1 MNHNS and CDR2 SASEGT. The CDR3 nucleotides are TGTGCCAGCAGGTTGGACACATACTCCTACGAGCAGTACTTC. This translates into CASRLDTYSYEQYF.

The chain combines TRBV12-3 or TRBV12-4 with TRBJ1-1; D call uncertain. This CDR3 is 14 amino acids long. The V end lost 3 bases, the J end lost 5 bases, and 13 bases lay between the germline ends. CDR3: CASSFSSLWTEAFF. The CDR3 DNA reads as TGTGCCAGCAGTTTCTCCTCTCTATGGACTGAAGCTTTCTTT.

The chain combines TRBV6-1 with TRBJ1-2; 10 positions agree with TRBD1. Germline V lookup: CDR1 MNHNS, CDR2 SASEGT. The CDR3 totals 14 residues. The ends lost 6 bases at V and 8 bases at J; junction bases unmatched: 9. The CDR3 nucleotides read TGTGCCAGCAGCCGGACAGGGGGTGGTAGCGGCTACACCTTC. This translates into CASSRTGGGSGYTF.

This clonotype was recorded at least ten times. The chain combines TRBV20-1 with TRBJ2-7; TRBD1 might be the D (5 bases). Germline CDR1 reads DFQATT; CDR2 reads SNEGSKA (reference sequence). The V end was cut by 5 bases, the J end by 0 bases, with 17 bases between. The CDR3 totals 15 residues. DNA of the CDR3: TGCAGTGCTTACATGGGGTATAGGGGCTCCTACGAGCAGTACTTC. It yields the protein CSAYMGYRGSYEQYF.

This clonotype was detected many times. The chain joins TRBV5-1 to TRBJ2-7; tentatively, D is TRBD1 (6 bases). V was cut by 0 bases and J by 1 base, with 8 bases left in between. The CDR3 is 14 amino acids. CDR1 and CDR2 from the germline V gene are SGHRS and YFSETQ. CDR3 nucleotide sequence: TGCGCCAGCAGCTTGGAAGGACAGTCCTACGAGCAGTACTTC. The encoded protein is CASSLEGQSYEQYF.

A few counts support this clonotype. This sequence joins TRBV5-4 and TRBJ2-1; no clear D gene. Trimming took 6 bases from V and 7 from J, leaving 20 bases between them. Germline-derived CDR1 and CDR2 are SGHNT and YYREEE (reference sequence). The length of the CDR3 is 15 residues. The CDR3 here is CASTASTVLGNEQFF. Here the CDR3 DNA reads TGTGCCAGCACAGCTTCTACGGTTTTGGGGAATGAGCAGTTCTTC.

The chain employs TRBV11-1 and TRBJ2-6; 8 bases line up with TRBD1. The CDR3 has 18 amino acids. The germline V gene has CDR1 SGHAT and CDR2 FQDESV (reference sequence). The V and J ends lost 3 bases and 2 bases, in that order; junction bases with no gene match: 9. Here the CDR3 DNA reads TGTGCCAGCAGCTTCGTTCGGGACAGGTCCACTGGGGCCAACGTCCTGACTTTC. It is translated as CASSFVRDRSTGANVLTF.

The chain recombines TRBV12-3 or TRBV12-4 with TRBJ2-1; 8 bases align to TRBD2. The CDR3 totals 16 residues. The V gene end was trimmed by 8 bases and the J gene end by 2 bases; junction bases not matched to a gene: 11. The CDR3 region is CASHPRLAGTYNEQFF. In nucleotides, the CDR3 is TGTGCCAGCCATCCGCGTCTAGCGGGTACCTACAATGAGCAGTTCTTC.

The chain employs TRBV4-3 and TRBJ2-2, with 10 bases identical to TRBD2. This CDR3 has 16 residues. Germline trimming cut 0 bases from V and 5 bases from J; bases unmatched to any gene: 3. Germline V gives CDR1 LGHNA, CDR2 YSLEER. The chain's CDR3 is CASSQEYSGRTGELFF. DNA of the CDR3: TGCGCCAGCAGCCAAGAATATAGCGGGAGGACCGGGGAGCTGTTTTTT.

The rearrangement uses TRBV7-9 and TRBJ2-1; TRBD2 agrees at 11 bases. V lost 9 bases, J lost 7 bases, and 8 bases stayed unmatched. The CDR3 is 14 amino acids. CDR1 and CDR2 (germline): SEHNR, FQNEAQ (reference sequence). The CDR3 DNA follows: TGTGCCAGTACACTAGCGGGAGTCACAAATGAGCAGTTCTTC. It translates to CASTLAGVTNEQFF.

This clonotype was detected many times. This chain links TRBV20-1 with TRBJ2-1, with D perhaps matching TRBD2 (5 bases). Germline loops: CDR1 DFQATT, CDR2 SNEGSKA (reference sequence). The CDR3 length is 15 residues. Trimming left V 0 bases short and J 0 bases short, with 9 bases between. CDR3: CSARDPGSSYNEQFF. CDR3 coding DNA: TGCAGTGCTAGAGATCCGGGGAGCTCCTACAATGAGCAGTTCTTC.

This clonotype was seen a handful of times. This chain connects TRBV15 to TRBJ1-4; no clear D gene. The CDR3 length is 15 residues. The germline V and J ends were trimmed by 0 bases and 7 bases, with 12 bases remaining between them. Germline V gives CDR1 LNHNV, CDR2 YYDKDF (reference sequence). The CDR3 region has the DNA TGTGCCACCAGCAGAGAGTTACGACTATTTGAAAAACTGTTTTTT. Its translation is CATSRELRLFEKLFF.

This clonotype was detected only a few times. This chain joins TRBV20-1 and TRBJ2-3; 11 bases align to TRBD2. This CDR3 is built from 17 residues. Germline values: CDR1 DFQATT, CDR2 SNEGSKA (reference sequence). V dropped 0 bases and J dropped 5; count of bases not matched to a gene: 10. CDR3 nucleotide sequence: TGCAGTGCTAGAGATCTTAGCGGGAGGGCCTTACGAGATACGCAGTATTTT. Its translation: CSARDLSGRALRDTQYF.

Ten or more counts support this clonotype. J is TRBJ2-7 and V is TRBV20-1; D remains ambiguous. V was shortened by 0 bases and J by 3 bases, with 18 bases between the two germline ends. The CDR3 runs 16 residues. CDR1 is DFQATT and CDR2 is SNEGSKA in the germline V gene (reference sequence). CDR3 in amino acids: CSARDLARPLFYEQYF. The CDR3 DNA reads as TGCAGTGCTAGAGATTTAGCCCGACCCCTTTTCTACGAGCAGTACTTC.

This clonotype was found a few times. This chain connects TRBV6-1 to TRBJ1-6; unclear D gene. The V gene's germline CDR1 is MNHNS and CDR2 SASEGT. The CDR3 is 15 residues long. V dropped 6 bases and J dropped 9 bases, with 18 bases sitting between them. For the CDR3, the DNA is TGTGCCAGCAGCCCCGAAGGACTAATCAGTTCACCCCTCCACTTT. Protein product: CASSPEGLISSPLHF.

The chain carries TRBV20-1 and TRBJ1-5, with TRBD1 matching over 8 bases. The V and J ends lost 6 bases and 7 bases, in that order; junction bases with no gene match: 11. The length of the CDR3 is 14 residues. The germline V gene encodes CDR1 DFQATT and CDR2 SNEGSKA (reference sequence). The CDR3 loop reads CSATRQGIYQPQHF. The CDR3 region has the DNA TGCAGTGCAACCAGACAGGGGATATACCAGCCCCAGCATTTT.

In its sample, this clonotype was seen a few times. The V gene is TRBV19, the J gene TRBJ1-5, with D unresolved. The V gene's germline CDR1 is LNHDA and CDR2 SQIVND (reference sequence). CDR3 length equals 15 residues. V lost 6 bases to trimming and J lost 0 bases, with 12 bases between them. The CDR3 DNA follows: TGTGCCAGTAGACTGGGCGGGGATAGCAATCAGCCCCAGCATTTT. Translated, it gives CASRLGGDSNQPQHF.

This clonotype has a handful of counts. The chain carries TRBV7-9 and TRBJ1-2; unclear D gene. The ends were cut back, 3 bases at V and 1 base at J, with 6 bases in the middle. This CDR3 region has 13 residues. Germline lookup yields CDR1 SEHNR and CDR2 FQNEAQ (reference sequence). CDR3 residues: CASSFGDNYGYTF. CDR3 DNA sequence: TGTGCCAGCAGCTTTGGAGATAACTATGGCTACACCTTC.